A single count supports the clone carrying this T cell receptor (beta chain). The data were taken from a study of T cell changes during pregnancy in multiple sclerosis. The data were produced by immunoSEQ multiplex PCR, yet TCRdb's version contains in-frame clones alone and is incomplete. This table holds tens of thousands of clones, 93% found once. In germline, CDR1 is SQVTM, CDR2 ANQGSEA. V was shortened by 6 bases and J by 5 bases, with 13 bases between the two germline ends. The CDR3 contains 12 residues. The sequence was obtained from a female donor in good health, enrolled as a control in a pregnancy study. The sequenced sample was peripheral blood, obtained in the third trimester of pregnancy. The rearrangement uses TRBV29-1 and TRBJ2-5, with D hard to call. CDR3 in DNA: TGCAGCGTCCCTACTGGAGAGGAGACCCAGTACTTC. Residues: CSVPTGEETQYF.